The T cell receptor (beta chain) under discussion was sequenced for a study of regulatory T cells in long-lasting Graves disease. General observations from the study: Persistent disease favored TRBV28, TRBJ1-2 and TRBJ2-5.

As to this clonotype: Its antigen is currently unknown.

As for time point: newly diagnosed GD, antithyroid drugs for less than 3 months. Scientists built the TCR library using RNA that was extracted from PBMCs. CDR3-region Arm-PCR and iRepertoire HTBI primers produced the TCR beta libraries. TCRdb independently ran MiXCR on the multiplex PCR reads; one entry per CDR3 protein. Here the sample spans over 400,000 distinct CDR3 sequences, around 15% being singletons. The germline CDR1 and CDR2 sequences are PRHDT and FYEKMQ (reference sequence). Trimming left V 2 bases short and J 2 bases short, with 7 bases between. The CDR3 is 13 amino acids. This sample was shared with a second study, whose subject was T cells in Graves' hyperthyroidism and ophthalmopathy. That source adds: Uncontrolled infection, other autoimmune disease, pregnancy and lactation each barred patients from inclusion. The TCR CDR3 was amplified in a first-round RT-PCR using the HTBI primer set.

This clonotype was sampled from a woman aged 50 to 65 with Graves disease. This sequence joins TRBV13 and TRBJ2-7; D gene unclear. The sequenced sample was peripheral blood mononuclear cells (PBMCs), obtained at new diagnosis, from a patient treated with antithyroid drugs. CDR3 nucleotide sequence: TGTGCCAGCAGCTTACCCCAGACCTACGAGCAGTACTTC. Translated: CASSLPQTYEQYF.